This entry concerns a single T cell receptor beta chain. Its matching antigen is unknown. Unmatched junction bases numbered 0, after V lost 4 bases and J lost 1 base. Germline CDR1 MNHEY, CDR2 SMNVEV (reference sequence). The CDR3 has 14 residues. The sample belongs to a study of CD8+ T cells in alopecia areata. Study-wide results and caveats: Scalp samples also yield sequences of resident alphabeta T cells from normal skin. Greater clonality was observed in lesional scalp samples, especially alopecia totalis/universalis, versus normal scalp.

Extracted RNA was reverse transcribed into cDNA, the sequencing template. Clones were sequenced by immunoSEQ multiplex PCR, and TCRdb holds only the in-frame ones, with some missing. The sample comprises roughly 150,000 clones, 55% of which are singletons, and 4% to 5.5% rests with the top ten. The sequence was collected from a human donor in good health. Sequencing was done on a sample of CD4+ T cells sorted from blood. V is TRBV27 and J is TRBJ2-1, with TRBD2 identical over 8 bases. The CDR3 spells CASSSGGSYNEQFF. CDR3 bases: TGTGCCAGCAGTTCGGGAGGGTCCTACAATGAGCAGTTCTTC.